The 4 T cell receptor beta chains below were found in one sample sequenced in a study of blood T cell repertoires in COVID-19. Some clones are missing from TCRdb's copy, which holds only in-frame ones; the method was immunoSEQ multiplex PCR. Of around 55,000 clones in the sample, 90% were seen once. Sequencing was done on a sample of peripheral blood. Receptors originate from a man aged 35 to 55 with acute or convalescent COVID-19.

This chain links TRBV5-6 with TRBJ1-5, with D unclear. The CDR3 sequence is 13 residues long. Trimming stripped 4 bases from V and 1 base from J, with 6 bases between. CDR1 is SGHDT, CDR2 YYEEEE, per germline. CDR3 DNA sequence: TGTGCCAGCAGCGTGAGGAGCAATCAGCCCCAGCATTTT. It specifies CASSVRSNQPQHF.

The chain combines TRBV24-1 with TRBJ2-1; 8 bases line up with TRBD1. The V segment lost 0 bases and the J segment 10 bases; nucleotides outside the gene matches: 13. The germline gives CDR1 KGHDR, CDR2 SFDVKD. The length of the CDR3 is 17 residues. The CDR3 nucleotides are TGTGCCACCAGTGATTTGCTGGTTCAGGGGGCTTCAGGAGAGCAGTTCTTC. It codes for CATSDLLVQGASGEQFF.

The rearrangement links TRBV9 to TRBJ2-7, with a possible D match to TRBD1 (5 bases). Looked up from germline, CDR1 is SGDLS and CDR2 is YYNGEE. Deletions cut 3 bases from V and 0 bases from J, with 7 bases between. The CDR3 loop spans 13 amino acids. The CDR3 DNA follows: TGTGCCAGCAGCGCACAGGACTCCTACGAGCAGTACTTC. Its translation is CASSAQDSYEQYF.

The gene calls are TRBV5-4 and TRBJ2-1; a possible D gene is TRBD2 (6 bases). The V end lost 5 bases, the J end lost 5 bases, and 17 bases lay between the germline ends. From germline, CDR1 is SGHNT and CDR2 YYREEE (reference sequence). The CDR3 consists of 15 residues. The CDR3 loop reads CASRMEGRWNNEQFF. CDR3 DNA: TGTGCCAGCAGAATGGAGGGCCGGTGGAACAATGAGCAGTTCTTC.